The source of this T cell receptor beta chain is a study of CD8 T cells in Susac syndrome. Study outcomes and limitations: The study's TCR sequencing and HLA analysis covered a relatively small number of individuals, and the study acknowledged this.

As for this clonotype: Its antigen is undetermined.

Reverse transcription of about 0.5 to 1 ug RNA was carried out with random hexamers. Coverage of TCR beta CDR3 amplification by immunoSEQ multiplex PCR extended to 54 Vbeta and 13 Jbeta. TCRdb processed the immunoSEQ multiplex PCR reads anew with MiXCR; each CDR3 protein has one entry. Of a few hundred thousand distinct CDR3 sequences detected, approximately 95% appear once; the ten largest clones hold 0.082%. TCR beta sequencing covered blood CD8+ and CD4+ T cells. Multiple sclerosis controls were treatment-naive patients with stable or active relapsing-remitting disease. This TCR was recovered from a human donor with multiple sclerosis. What was sequenced was CD4+ T cells from PBMCs.

The CDR3 is CASSEITTGTDTQYF. CDR3 DNA sequence: TGTGCCAGCAGTGAAATTACCACTGGCACAGATACGCAGTATTTT. This chain links TRBV2 with TRBJ2-3; D gene unclear. CDR3 length equals 15 residues. Germline assignment: CDR1 SNHLY and CDR2 FYNNEI. Deletions cut 2 bases from V and 1 base from J, with 10 bases between. The full variable domain, its missing parts supplied by reference TRBV2 and TRBJ2-3, is EPEVTQTPSHQVTQMGQEVILRCVPISNHLYFYWYRQILGQKVEFLVSFYNNEISEKSEIFDDQFSVERPDGSNFTLKIRSTKLEDSAMYFCASSEITTGTDTQYFGPGTRLTVL.